Listed below are T cell receptor beta chains from one sample, sequenced in a study of shared clonotypes between healthy human individuals. Assay used: immunoSEQ multiplex PCR; TCRdb lists only in-frame clones, some missing. The sample includes about a million clones, approximately 75% of them seen just once. Sequencing was carried out using memory CD4+ T cells from PBMCs. Receptor source: a man between 18 and 29 years old in good health. Some clones in this sample may be carry-over from other donors' samples. Each CDR3 is given with its conserved first and last residue. The D gene is left open where the match is weak. Some rows mark clone size as missing; the rest say once, few, many or name a class of expanded clone.

D	J	V	size	CDR3	DNA
-	TRBJ1-1	TRBV10-3	-	CAISESEGNTEAFF	TGTGCCATCAGTGAGTCAGAGGGGAACACTGAAGCTTTCTTT
TRBD1	TRBJ1-2	TRBV7-3	-	CASSLQGANYGYTF	TGTGCCAGCAGCTTACAGGGGGCTAACTATGGCTACACCTTC
TRBD2	TRBJ2-3	TRBV30	-	CAWSSGRIADTQYF	TGTGCCTGGAGTAGCGGGAGAATAGCAGATACGCAGTATTTT
-	TRBJ1-2	TRBV2	-	CASSEGSEGRPNF	TGTGCCAGCAGTGAGGGCAGCGAGGGCAGGCCTAACTTC
-	TRBJ2-1	TRBV9	-	CASSPNPRGSYNEQFF	TGTGCCAGCAGCCCGAATCCTAGGGGCTCCTACAATGAGCAGTTCTTC
-	TRBJ2-1	TRBV9	few	CASSSRPSSYNEQFF	TGTGCCAGCAGCTCTAGACCGAGCTCCTACAATGAGCAGTTCTTC
-	TRBJ1-1	TRBV30	-	CASGGEGTEAFF	TGTGCCTCGGGGGGGGAAGGCACTGAAGCTTTCTTT
-	TRBJ2-7	TRBV11-2	-	CASSLDLGAYEQYF	TGTGCCAGCAGCTTAGATTTGGGGGCCTACGAGCAGTACTTC
-	TRBJ2-1	TRBV27	-	CASAQGSSSYNEQFF	TGTGCCAGTGCTCAAGGATCTAGCTCCTACAATGAGCAGTTCTTC
-	TRBJ1-2	TRBV27	-	CASSRNHGQTYGYTF	TGTGCCAGCAGCCGAAACCATGGACAGACCTATGGCTACACCTTC
-	TRBJ1-5	TRBV2	-	CASSEQLNQPQHF	TGTGCCAGCAGTGAGCAGCTCAATCAGCCCCAGCATTTT
-	TRBJ2-7	TRBV10-3	-	CAISNRGEQYF	TGTGCCATCAGCAACCGGGGCGAGCAGTACTTC
-	TRBJ1-5	TRBV15	-	CATSRYPGGNQPQHF	TGTGCCACCAGCAGATACCCCGGGGGCAATCAGCCCCAGCATTTT
-	TRBJ2-4	TRBV19	-	CASSIRGTVAKNIQYF	TGTGCCAGTAGTATTCGTGGTACGGTAGCCAAAAACATTCAGTACTTC
-	TRBJ2-2	TRBV2	-	CASRADSSNTGELFF	TGTGCCAGCAGGGCTGACAGCTCGAACACCGGGGAGCTGTTTTTT
-	TRBJ1-2	TRBV6-1	few	CASSTPGTDGMHF	TGTGCCAGTTCGACTCCAGGGACGGACGGGATGCACTTC
-	TRBJ1-2	TRBV5-1	-	CASSLDPLPFGYTF	TGCGCCAGCAGCTTGGACCCCCTCCCTTTCGGCTACACCTTC
-	TRBJ1-5	TRBV6-6	-	CASIGQPNQPQHF	TGTGCCAGCATAGGACAGCCTAATCAGCCCCAGCATTTT
-	TRBJ1-2	TRBV28	many	CASSFARAYGYTF	TGTGCCAGCAGTTTTGCGCGGGCCTATGGCTACACCTTC